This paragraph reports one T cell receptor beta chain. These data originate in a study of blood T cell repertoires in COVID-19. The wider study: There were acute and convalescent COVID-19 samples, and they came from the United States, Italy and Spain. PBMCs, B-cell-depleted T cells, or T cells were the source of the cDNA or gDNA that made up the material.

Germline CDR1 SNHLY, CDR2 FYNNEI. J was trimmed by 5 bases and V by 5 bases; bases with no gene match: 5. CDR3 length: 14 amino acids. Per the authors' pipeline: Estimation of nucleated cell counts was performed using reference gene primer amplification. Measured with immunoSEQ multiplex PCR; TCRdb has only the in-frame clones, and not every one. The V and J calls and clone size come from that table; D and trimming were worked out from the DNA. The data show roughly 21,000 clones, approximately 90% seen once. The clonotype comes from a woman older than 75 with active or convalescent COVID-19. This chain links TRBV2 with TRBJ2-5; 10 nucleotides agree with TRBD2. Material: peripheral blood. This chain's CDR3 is CASSLSGGVETQYF. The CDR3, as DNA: TGTGCCAGCAGTCTAAGCGGGGGGGTCGAGACCCAGTACTTC.